The 30 T cell receptor beta chains given below trace back to one sample, sequenced in a study of T-cell memory formation after mild COVID-19. TCRdb reanalysed the 5' RACE reads using MiXCR and keeps one entry per CDR3 protein. The table records 150,000 or so distinct CDR3 sequences, under 30% of them present only once. The sequencing sample was made of PBMCs or a T cell subset sorted from them (not recorded which). Source of these receptors: an adult woman who had mild COVID-19 (a few samples of this study predate the infection). Cell type and time point are not known.

There are a few counts of this clonotype. This rearrangement joins TRBV6-5 to TRBJ2-1, with unresolved D. The V end lost 4 bases, the J end lost 1 base, and 11 bases lay between the germline ends. CDR1 is MNHEY, CDR2 SVGAGI, per germline. The CDR3 is 15 amino acids. The CDR3 coding sequence is TGTGCCAGCAGTTTCAGGACGACGTCCTACAATGAGCAGTTCTTC. It encodes CASSFRTTSYNEQFF.

The sample holds one count of this clonotype. This chain connects TRBV3-1 to TRBJ2-3; 12 bases agree with TRBD2. CDR3 size: 16 residues. The V and J ends lost 1 base and 4 bases, in that order; junction bases with no gene match: 3. Germline lookup yields CDR1 LGHDT and CDR2 YNNKEL (reference sequence). This chain's CDR3 is CASSQAWTSGADTQYF. The CDR3 DNA reads TGTGCCAGCAGCCAAGCCTGGACTAGCGGGGCAGATACGCAGTATTTT.

This sequence joins TRBV3-2 and TRBJ2-5; the table's D call, TRBD1, has no DNA check behind it. TRBV3-2 is a pseudogene segment. This CDR3 region has 18 residues. The CDR3 region is CASSQDLPRLPPEETQYF. Here the CDR3 DNA reads TGTGCCAGCAGCCAAGATCTCCCCCGGCTTCCGCCTGAAGAGACCCAGTACTTC.

V gene TRBV9 combines with J gene TRBJ1-5; no reliable D call. The CDR3 consists of 15 residues. Germline CDR1 and CDR2: SGDLS and YYNGEE. Trimming cost V 0 bases and J 0 bases, with 7 bases left between them. CDR3 DNA sequence: TGTGCCAGCAGCGTAGGTTCGGATAGCAATCAGCCCCAGCATTTT. Encoded protein: CASSVGSDSNQPQHF.

This clonotype occurred a few times. The rearrangement uses TRBV5-1 and TRBJ2-7; D gene ambiguous. The CDR3 runs to 13 residues. The germline V and J ends were trimmed by 4 bases and 4 bases, with 12 bases remaining between them. Germline V gives CDR1 SGHRS, CDR2 YFSETQ. CDR3: CASSPDGDYEQYF. The CDR3 DNA reads as TGCGCCAGCAGCCCTGATGGGGATTACGAGCAGTACTTC. The whole variable domain, filled in from reference TRBV5-1 and TRBJ2-7, reads KAGVTQTPRYLIKTRGQQVTLSCSPISGHRSVSWYQQTPGQGLQFLFEYFSETQRNKGNFPGRFSGRQFSNSRSEMNVSTLELGDSALYLCASSPDGDYEQYFGPGTRLTVT.

V usage is TRBV3-1 and J usage is TRBJ1-1; D remains ambiguous. The germline V gene encodes CDR1 LGHDT and CDR2 YNNKEL (reference sequence). V was pared by 8 bases and J by 8 bases, with 18 bases between. This CDR3 region has 13 residues. CDR3 sequence reads: CASQRQEGVEAFF. CDR3 nucleotide sequence: TGTGCCAGCCAGAGGCAGGAGGGTGTCGAAGCTTTCTTT.

The V call is TRBV3-1, the J call TRBJ1-2, with D possibly TRBD1 on 6 matching bases. The germline gives CDR1 LGHDT, CDR2 YNNKEL (reference sequence). V was cut by 3 bases and J by 0 bases, with 17 bases left in between. The CDR3 loop spans 17 amino acids. CDR3 nucleotide sequence: TGTGCCAGCAGCCACCGGGACACTTACTACACTAACTATGGCTACACCTTC. Its translation is CASSHRDTYYTNYGYTF.

The rearrangement links TRBV4-2 to TRBJ2-7; 9 positions match TRBD1. The V and J ends lost 4 bases and 6 bases, in that order; junction bases with no gene match: 4. The V gene's germline CDR1 is LGHNA and CDR2 YNFKEQ. This CDR3 is 13 amino acids long. This chain's CDR3 is CASSRRQGGEQYF. CDR3 sequence (DNA): TGTGCCAGCAGCCGCCGACAGGGGGGCGAGCAGTACTTC.

This clonotype was counted between two and nine times. This chain joins TRBV29-1 and TRBJ2-7, with TRBD2 matching 10 bases. Unmatched junction bases numbered 14, after V lost 6 bases and J lost 3 bases. The CDR3 is 16 residues long. The V gene's germline CDR1 is SQVTM and CDR2 ANQGSEA. The DNA for the CDR3 is TGCAGCGTGCGCACTAGCGGGGCCACACACCGCTACGAGCAGTACTTC. Encoded protein: CSVRTSGATHRYEQYF.

A few counts support this clonotype. The CDR3: CASSPGTATGNTIYF. In nucleotides, the CDR3 is TGTGCCAGCAGCCCGGGGACAGCGACTGGAAACACCATATATTTT. The chain recombines TRBV9 with TRBJ1-3; 7 bases are a match to TRBD1. Germline V lookup: CDR1 SGDLS, CDR2 YYNGEE. J was trimmed by 2 bases and V by 4 bases; bases with no gene match: 6. The CDR3 consists of 15 residues.

This clonotype has a single count. The J gene is TRBJ2-3, the V gene TRBV7-3, with D hard to call. The length of the CDR3 is 13 residues. Germline CDR1 reads SGHTA; CDR2 reads FQGTGA. The V end was cut by 3 bases, the J end by 5 bases, with 9 bases between. CDR3 in amino acids: CASSLLLEDTQYF. CDR3 bases: TGTGCCAGCAGCTTGCTGCTTGAAGATACGCAGTATTTT.

This clonotype was recorded only once. The rearrangement links TRBV12-3 or TRBV12-4 to TRBJ2-7, with 11 bases that match TRBD2. The CDR3 sequence is 15 residues long. J lost 6 bases, V lost 11 bases, and 15 bases had no gene match. The CDR3 region has the DNA TGTGCCGGCGCGGGGATAGCGGGAGGGCCCTGCGAGCAGTACTTC. Translated: CAGAGIAGGPCEQYF.

The chain links TRBV11-2 to TRBJ2-6; D gene uncertain. Germline CDR1 reads SGHAT; CDR2 reads FQNNGV. The CDR3 loop spans 18 amino acids. The V end was cut by 1 base, the J end by 0 bases, with 13 bases between. The CDR3 region is CASSLGVFPTSGANVLTF. In DNA form, the CDR3 reads TGTGCCAGCAGCTTAGGGGTGTTTCCTACCTCTGGGGCCAACGTCCTGACTTTC.

J is TRBJ2-7 and V is TRBV24-1, with TRBD1 matching over 8 bases. The V gene end was trimmed by 3 bases and the J gene end by 0 bases; junction bases not matched to a gene: 6. The germline CDR1 and CDR2 sequences are KGHDR and SFDVKD. This CDR3 has 16 amino acids. CDR3 bases: TGTGCCACCAGTGATGAAGCCGGGACAGGCTCCTACGAGCAGTACTTC. Its protein product is CATSDEAGTGSYEQYF.

V and J are TRBV6-1 and TRBJ1-1; TRBD1 might be the D (5 bases). The CDR3 sequence is 13 residues long. Per the germline V gene, CDR1 is MNHNS and CDR2 is SASEGT. V lost 11 bases and J 1 base, leaving 14 bases between the germline ends. DNA for the CDR3: TGTGCCGCCCTCGGAGGACAGAACACTGAAGCTTTCTTT. This gives the protein CAALGGQNTEAFF.

This sequence joins TRBV5-1 and TRBJ2-3; no firm D call. The V gene lost 4 bases and the J gene lost 5 bases, with 17 bases spanning the gap. The V gene's germline CDR1 is SGHRS and CDR2 YFSETQ. The CDR3 extends over 15 amino acids. In DNA, the CDR3 is TGCGCCAGCAGCGAGGACCCATTGACGGGAGATACGCAGTATTTT. Its protein is CASSEDPLTGDTQYF.

The genes are TRBV9 and TRBJ2-1; 11 bases fit TRBD1. Germline V gene data show CDR1 as SGDLS and CDR2 as YYNGEE. Trimming at V came to 5 bases and at J to 6 bases, leaving 4 bases not matched to a gene. This CDR3 is 14 amino acids long. The CDR3 loop reads CASRTGTGGNEQFF. The CDR3 DNA is TGTGCCAGCAGGACCGGGACAGGGGGCAATGAGCAGTTCTTC.

The CDR3 spells CASTIDRGSNQPQHF. DNA for the CDR3: TGTGCCAGCACCATCGACAGGGGCAGCAATCAGCCCCAGCATTTT. The V and J genes are TRBV7-9 and TRBJ1-5; 8 bases line up with TRBD1. In germline, CDR1 is SEHNR, CDR2 FQNEAQ (reference sequence). The V and J ends lost 7 bases and 1 base, in that order; junction bases with no gene match: 6. CDR3 length equals 15 residues.

This clonotype was recorded a few times. The chain employs TRBV7-6 and TRBJ2-2; tentative D call: TRBD2 (5 bases). This CDR3 comprises 15 residues. Per the germline V gene, CDR1 is SGHVS and CDR2 is FNYEAQ. Between the trimmed V and J ends, which lost 1 base and 9 bases, there was a span of 15 bases. Here the CDR3 DNA reads TGTGCCAGCAGCTTAGGCTCCGGGGTTTTGAGGGAGCTGTTTTTT. Protein product: CASSLGSGVLRELFF.

This chain uses TRBV7-9 with TRBJ2-1; no clear D. The CDR3 length is 15 residues. Trimming left V 3 bases short and J 2 bases short, with 11 bases between. Germline loops: CDR1 SEHNR, CDR2 FQNEAQ (reference sequence). As DNA, the CDR3 is TGTGCCAGCAGCTTCAGGAGTACTCCCTACAATGAGCAGTTCTTC. Protein sequence: CASSFRSTPYNEQFF.

The V call is TRBV4-1, the J call TRBJ2-7; possible D gene TRBD1, 6 bases. This CDR3 contains 15 residues. Germline V gene sequence: CDR1 MGHRA, CDR2 YSYEKL. With 6 bases removed from V and 2 bases from J, the gap between germline ends came to 17 bases. The CDR3 nucleotides are TGCGCCAGCAGTCAATGGAACCAGGGGACCTACGAGCAGTACTTC. Translated, it gives CASSQWNQGTYEQYF.

The rearrangement joins TRBV6-2 or TRBV6-3 to TRBJ2-7, with a tentative D call TRBD1 (6 bases). The CDR3 has 14 residues. Trimming took 5 bases from V and 0 from J, leaving 11 bases between them. Germline values: CDR1 MNHEY, CDR2 SVGEGT. The CDR3, as DNA: TGTGCCAGCAGTGGACAGTTCAGCTCCTACGAGCAGTACTTC. It translates to CASSGQFSSYEQYF.

This clonotype was picked up one time. This sequence joins TRBV9 and TRBJ1-2; D not certain. The CDR3 extends over 14 amino acids. V lost 0 bases and J 2 bases, leaving 8 bases between the germline ends. CDR1 SGDLS and CDR2 YYNGEE come from the germline V gene. The DNA for the CDR3 is TGTGCCAGCAGCGTAGGAACGGAGAACTATGGCTACACCTTC. It is translated as CASSVGTENYGYTF.

In its sample, this clonotype was seen a few times. The chain carries TRBV4-2 and TRBJ2-2; the D gene is possibly TRBD2 (5 bases). The V end was cut by 1 base, the J end by 5 bases, with 5 bases between. CDR1 LGHNA and CDR2 YNFKEQ come from the germline V gene. The CDR3 loop spans 13 amino acids. The CDR3 loop reads CASSQGGTGELFF. In nucleotides, the CDR3 is TGTGCCAGCAGCCAAGGAGGGACCGGGGAGCTGTTTTTT.

This clonotype was seen more than once but under ten times. This rearrangement joins TRBV10-3 to TRBJ2-1; maybe TRBD1 (6 bases). Trimming stripped 2 bases from V and 0 bases from J, with 8 bases between. This CDR3 has 15 residues. Per germline, CDR1 ENHRY and CDR2 SYGVKD. The CDR3 here is CAISEPDSSYNEQFF. The DNA for the CDR3 is TGTGCCATCAGTGAGCCGGACAGCTCCTACAATGAGCAGTTCTTC.

The chain couples TRBV6-4 to TRBJ2-5, with 10 bases fitting TRBD2. The CDR3 has 15 residues. Unmatched junction bases numbered 5, after V lost 3 bases and J lost 4 bases. The germline V gene has CDR1 MRHNA and CDR2 SNTAGT. The CDR3 reads CASSESGGAGETQYF. DNA for the CDR3: TGTGCCAGCAGTGAGAGCGGGGGGGCCGGAGAGACCCAGTACTTC.

The sample holds a few counts of this clonotype. The chain recombines TRBV7-3 with TRBJ2-3; TRBD1 matches 9 bases. Germline values: CDR1 SGHTA, CDR2 FQGTGA. J lost 4 bases, V lost 0 bases, and 2 bases had no gene match. The CDR3 loop spans 15 amino acids. The CDR3 here is CASSLTTGGSDTQYF. The CDR3 bases are TGTGCCAGCAGCTTAACCACAGGGGGCTCAGATACGCAGTATTTT.

In its sample, this clonotype was seen a few times. The chain joins TRBV4-1 to TRBJ1-2; D might be TRBD1 (6 bases). This CDR3 contains 16 residues. Between the trimmed V and J ends, which lost 4 bases and 5 bases, there was a span of 20 bases. Germline V lookup: CDR1 MGHRA, CDR2 YSYEKL. The CDR3 spells CASSPDPGANWYGYTF. The CDR3 DNA reads as TGCGCCAGCAGCCCCGATCCGGGGGCGAACTGGTATGGCTACACCTTC.

The J gene is TRBJ2-7, the V gene TRBV6-5, with TRBD1 identical over 8 bases. Trimming cost V 1 base and J 5 bases; bases outside gene matches: 4. Germline assignment: CDR1 MNHEY and CDR2 SVGAGI. This CDR3 spans 14 amino acids. This CDR3 is CASSYYRTGHEQYF. CDR3 DNA: TGTGCCAGCAGTTACTATCGGACAGGGCACGAGCAGTACTTC.

The rearrangement uses TRBV7-8 and TRBJ2-1; D is perhaps TRBD2 (6 bases). V was pared by 5 bases and J by 8 bases, with 19 bases between. The CDR3 has 15 amino acids. Looked up from germline, CDR1 is SGHVS and CDR2 is FQNEAQ. CDR3 nucleotide sequence: TGTGCCAGCAGCGTGACCGGGACTGGGATGTATGAGCAGTTCTTC. Translating gives CASSVTGTGMYEQFF.